This paragraph covers one TCR beta chain sequence. V shed 5 bases, J shed 3 bases, and the junction held 7 bases outside the gene matches. Germline V gene sequence: CDR1 MNHNS, CDR2 SASEGT. The CDR3 contains 15 residues. The assay was immunoSEQ multiplex PCR, and TCRdb's table has in-frame clones only and misses some. The sample lists some 38,000 clones; approximately 85% were seen once. This entry is derived from a study of blood T cell repertoires in COVID-19. As for the study in general: T cells, B-cell-depleted T cells, or PBMCs supplied cDNA or gDNA.

This receptor was taken from a man aged 55 to 69 with active or convalescent COVID-19. The chain couples TRBV6-1 to TRBJ1-2; 9 bases are shared with TRBD1. Material for sequencing was peripheral blood. CDR3 bases: TGTGCCAGCAGTACTAGGACAGGGGAACACTATGGCTACACCTTC. Protein product: CASSTRTGEHYGYTF.